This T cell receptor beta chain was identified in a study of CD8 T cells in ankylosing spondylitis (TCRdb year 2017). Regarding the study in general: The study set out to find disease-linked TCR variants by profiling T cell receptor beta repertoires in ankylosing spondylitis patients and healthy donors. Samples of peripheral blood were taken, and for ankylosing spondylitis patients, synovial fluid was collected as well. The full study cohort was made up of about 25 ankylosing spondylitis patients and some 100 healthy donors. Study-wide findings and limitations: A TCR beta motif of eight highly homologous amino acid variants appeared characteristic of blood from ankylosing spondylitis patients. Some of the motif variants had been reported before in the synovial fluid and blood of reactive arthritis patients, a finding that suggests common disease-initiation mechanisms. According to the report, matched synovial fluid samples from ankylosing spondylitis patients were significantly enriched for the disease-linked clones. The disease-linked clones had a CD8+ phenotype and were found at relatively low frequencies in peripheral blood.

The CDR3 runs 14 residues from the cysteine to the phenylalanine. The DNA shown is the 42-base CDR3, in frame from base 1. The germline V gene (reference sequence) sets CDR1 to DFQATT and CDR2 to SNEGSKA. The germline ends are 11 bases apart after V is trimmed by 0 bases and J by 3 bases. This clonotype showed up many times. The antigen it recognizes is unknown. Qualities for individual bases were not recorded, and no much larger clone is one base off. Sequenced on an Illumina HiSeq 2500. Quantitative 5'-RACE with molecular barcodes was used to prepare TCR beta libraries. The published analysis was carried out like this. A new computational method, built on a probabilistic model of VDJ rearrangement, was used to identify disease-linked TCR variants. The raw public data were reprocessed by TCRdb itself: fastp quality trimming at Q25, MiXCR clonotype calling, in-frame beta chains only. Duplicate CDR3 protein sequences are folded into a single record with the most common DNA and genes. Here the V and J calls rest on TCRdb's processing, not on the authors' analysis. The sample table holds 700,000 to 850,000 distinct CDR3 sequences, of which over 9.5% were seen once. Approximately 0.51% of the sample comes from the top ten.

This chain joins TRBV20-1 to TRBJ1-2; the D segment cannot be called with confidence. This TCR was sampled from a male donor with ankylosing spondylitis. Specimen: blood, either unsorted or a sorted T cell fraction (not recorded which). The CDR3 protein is CSAREKEGHYGYTF. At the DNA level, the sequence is TGCAGTGCTAGAGAAAAGGAAGGACACTATGGCTACACCTTC.